These T cell receptor beta chains were read from a single sample in a study of vaccination effects on CD4 cells after COVID-19. Which antigens these TCRs recognize remains unknown. The method was immunoSEQ multiplex PCR; TCRdb's version includes in-frame clones alone and lacks a portion of them. Here the sample spans more than 40,000 clones, about 70% being singletons. The sequencing here drew on CD4+ T cells from PBMCs cultured with HCoV-OC43 spike peptides, taken after COVID-19 vaccination. The receptor set was obtained from a human donor who received a COVID-19 vaccine. CDR3s include the opening cysteine and the closing phenylalanine or tryptophan. The D gene is left open where the match is weak. For some rows the clone size is stated as once, few or many, or as a class when expanded; others skip it.

d_call,v_call,j_call,clone_size,cdr3_nt,cdr3_aa
TRBD2,TRBV2,TRBJ2-2,-,TGTGCCAGCAGTGAAGGACTAGCCTTAAAACTGAACACCGGGGAGCTGTTTTTT,CASSEGLALKLNTGELFF
-,TRBV19,TRBJ2-1,-,TGTGCCAGTAGAAACTACAATGAGCAGTTCTTC,CASRNYNEQFF
TRBD1,TRBV11-2,TRBJ1-1,-,TGTGCCAGCAGCCTTAGAGGAACCGGGACAGCTCGTACTGAAGCTTTCTTT,CASSLRGTGTARTEAFF
-,TRBV5-1,TRBJ2-5,-,TGCGCCAGCAGCTTGGCGGGTTCGCAAGAGACCCAGTACTTC,CASSLAGSQETQYF
TRBD1,TRBV6-5,TRBJ2-4,-,TGTGCCAGCAGTTACTCCGGGACAGAGGGAAACATTCAGTACTTC,CASSYSGTEGNIQYF
-,TRBV19,TRBJ1-1,-,TGTGCCAGTAGAAATAGGATCACTGAAGCTTTCTTT,CASRNRITEAFF
TRBD2,TRBV11-1,TRBJ2-1,once,TGTGCCAGCAGCCCAGAAGCTAGCGGGAGGTCCCAGCAGTTCTTC,CASSPEASGRSQQFF
TRBD2,TRBV4-2,TRBJ2-1,-,TGTGCCAGCAGCCCCACTACTAGCGCCAGCTCCTACAATGAGCAGTTCTTC,CASSPTTSASSYNEQFF
TRBD2,TRBV5-1,TRBJ2-3,few,TGCGCCAGCAGCTTGGAGGGAGGGGTCAGCACAGATACGCAGTATTTT,CASSLEGGVSTDTQYF
TRBD2,TRBV15,TRBJ2-1,-,TGTGCCACCAGCAGAGATCGGGGGGGCTGGAATGAGCAGTTCTTC,CATSRDRGGWNEQFF
TRBD1,TRBV18,TRBJ1-1,-,TGTGCCAGCTCACCACTGTCCGGCAGGGGGACTGAAGCTTTCTTT,CASSPLSGRGTEAFF
-,TRBV3-1/TRBV3-2,TRBJ1-3,few,TGTGCCAGCAGCCGGCAGGGCTCTGGAAACACCATATATTTT,CASSRQGSGNTIYF
-,TRBV12-5,TRBJ2-2,-,TGTGCTAGTGGTTTAGTGGGAACCGGGGAGCTGTTTTTT,CASGLVGTGELFF
-,TRBV9,TRBJ1-2,-,TGTGCCAGCAGCGTAGACAACAGGTCCTATGGCTACACCTTC,CASSVDNRSYGYTF
TRBD1,TRBV5-1,TRBJ1-1,few,TGCGCCAGCAGCACCGGACAGGAGAACACTGAAGCTTTCTTT,CASSTGQENTEAFF
-,TRBV13,TRBJ1-6,-,TGTGCCAGCAGCCATGGGACAAACCTTAATTCACCCCTCCACTTT,CASSHGTNLNSPLHF
-,TRBV7-2,TRBJ2-3,-,TGTGCCAGCAGCTTAAGTGGTAGCACAGATACGCAGTATTTT,CASSLSGSTDTQYF
-,TRBV5-1,TRBJ1-6,-,TGCGCCAGCAGCTGGACAAACAAGGATTCACCCCTCCACTTT,CASSWTNKDSPLHF
-,TRBV5-1,TRBJ1-1,-,TGCGCCAGCAAACCGGCTATGAACACTGAAGCTTTCTTT,CASKPAMNTEAFF
TRBD1,TRBV4-1,TRBJ2-1,-,TGCGCCAGCAGCCAAGACCGGGACAGCAATGAGCAGTTCTTC,CASSQDRDSNEQFF
-,TRBV19,TRBJ1-6,-,TGTGCCAGTAGTACCGACGGTCGACCCTATAATTCACCCCTCCACTTT,CASSTDGRPYNSPLHF
-,TRBV3-1/TRBV3-2,TRBJ2-2,-,TGTGCCAGCAGCCAACCTCGGACGGACACGGGGACCGGGGAGCTGTTTTTT,CASSQPRTDTGTGELFF
-,TRBV14,TRBJ1-6,-,TGTGCCAGCAGCCTGACGGGCGGTAATTCACCCCTCCACTTT,CASSLTGGNSPLHF
TRBD2,TRBV5-1,TRBJ2-2,few,TGCGCCAGCAGCTTTTTAGCGGGAGATAACACCGGGGAGCTGTTTTTT,CASSFLAGDNTGELFF
TRBD2,TRBV4-2,TRBJ2-7,-,TGTGCCAGCAGCCAAGCGGATTCCAGGCGGGGGGAACCTTACGAGCAGTACTTC,CASSQADSRRGEPYEQYF
-,TRBV3-1/TRBV3-2,TRBJ2-3,-,TGTGCCAGCAGCCCGCGGGACAGCTACACAGATACGCAGTATTTT,CASSPRDSYTDTQYF
TRBD1,TRBV9,TRBJ1-6,-,TGTGCCAGCAGCGTAGGAGGGACAGGGGGCTTCTCACCCCTCCACTTT,CASSVGGTGGFSPLHF
-,TRBV5-5,TRBJ1-3,once,TGTGCCAGCAGCTTGGCGGGTACAGTCAACTCTGGAAACACCATATATTTT,CASSLAGTVNSGNTIYF
-,TRBV27,TRBJ2-5,once,TGTGCCAGCAGATCGGGAGTAATGGAGACCCAGTACTTC,CASRSGVMETQYF
-,TRBV19,TRBJ2-2,-,TGTGCCAGTAGCATACAGAGCACGAACACCGGGGAGCTGTTTTTT,CASSIQSTNTGELFF
-,TRBV6-6,TRBJ1-6,-,TGTGCCAGCAGCCCCTTTCAGGGGCATAATTCACCCCTCCACTTT,CASSPFQGHNSPLHF
-,TRBV9,TRBJ2-7,-,TGTGCCAGCAGCGTAGATCTGGGTTCCTACGAGCAGTACTTC,CASSVDLGSYEQYF
TRBD1,TRBV11-2,TRBJ1-1,-,TGTGCCAGCAGCTACTTAACAGGGGTTGCGAACACTGAAGCTTTCTTT,CASSYLTGVANTEAFF
-,TRBV9,TRBJ1-6,once,TGTGCCAGCAGCGCAAGCAACAGGGTAGGGAATTCACCCCTCCACTTT,CASSASNRVGNSPLHF
TRBD1,TRBV30,TRBJ1-2,-,TGTGCCTGGAGTCCCGGGACAGACTTGGGCTACACCTTC,CAWSPGTDLGYTF
-,TRBV5-6,TRBJ1-5,-,TGTGCCAGCAGCTTACAGGGACAGCCCCAGCATTTT,CASSLQGQPQHF
TRBD2,TRBV4-1,TRBJ2-7,-,TGCGCCAGCAGCCAAGATCGGGGGGTACGGGGCGAGCAGTACTTC,CASSQDRGVRGEQYF
-,TRBV29-1,TRBJ1-2,-,TGCAGCGTTGGAGGGACGAGCGATAACTATGGCTACACCTTC,CSVGGTSDNYGYTF
-,TRBV10-3,TRBJ2-7,-,TGTGCCGCCACCAGCTACTCCTACGAGCAGTACTTC,CAATSYSYEQYF
-,TRBV6-5,TRBJ1-5,-,TGTGCCAGCAACTTAGACAGGACTAGCAATCAGCCCCAGCATTTT,CASNLDRTSNQPQHF
-,TRBV11-2,TRBJ2-3,-,TGTGCCAGCAGCTTAATGCAGGGTGCAGATACGCAGTATTTT,CASSLMQGADTQYF
TRBD2,TRBV6-5,TRBJ2-5,-,TGTGCCAGCAGTTACGGGGCGGGAGTAGTAGAGACCCAGTACTTC,CASSYGAGVVETQYF
-,TRBV28,TRBJ1-2,few,TGTGCCAGCAGTTTCCCCGTAGGTGGCGGCTACACCTTC,CASSFPVGGGYTF
-,TRBV10-1,TRBJ2-1,-,TGCGCCAGCAGCGGGACTGTCCTTGGGGAGCAGTTCTTC,CASSGTVLGEQFF
TRBD1,TRBV7-9,TRBJ1-2,-,TGTGCCAGCAGCTTATATCGGGACAGGGGGGACTATGGCTACACCTTC,CASSLYRDRGDYGYTF